The clone carrying this T cell receptor beta chain was detected a few times. As yet, its antigen is unknown. The data derive from a study of response to subunit inactivated influenza vaccine. Trimming took 0 bases from V and 3 from J, leaving 10 bases between them. The CDR3 spans 14 residues. Looked up from germline, CDR1 is SGHKS and CDR2 is YYEKEE (reference sequence). TCRdb processed the RT-PCR reads anew with MiXCR; each CDR3 protein has one entry. The table includes about 700,000 distinct CDR3 sequences, about a sixth detected once. Broader study findings: Authors suggested seasonal influenza vaccinations each recruit few new T cells.

The origin of this receptor is a man aged 50 to 60 who received an inactivated influenza vaccine. The gene calls are TRBV5-5 and TRBJ2-7, with D maybe TRBD2 (6 bases). The sample in question was PBMCs from blood, obtained about 11 days after vaccination. The CDR3 is CASSLARGNYEQYF. CDR3 bases: TGTGCCAGCAGCTTGGCTCGGGGGAACTACGAGCAGTACTTC.